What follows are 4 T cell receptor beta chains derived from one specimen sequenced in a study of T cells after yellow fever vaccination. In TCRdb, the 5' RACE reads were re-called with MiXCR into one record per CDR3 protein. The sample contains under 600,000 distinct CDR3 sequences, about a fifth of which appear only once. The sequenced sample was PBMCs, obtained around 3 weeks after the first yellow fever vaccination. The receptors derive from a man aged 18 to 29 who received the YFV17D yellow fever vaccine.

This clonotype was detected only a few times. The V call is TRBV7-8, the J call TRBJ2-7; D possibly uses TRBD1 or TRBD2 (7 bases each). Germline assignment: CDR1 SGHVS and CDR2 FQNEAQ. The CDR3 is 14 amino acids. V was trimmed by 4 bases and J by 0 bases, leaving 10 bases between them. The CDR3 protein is CASSSGGDSYEQYV. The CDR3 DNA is TGTGCCAGCAGCTCAGGGGGGGACTCCTACGAGCAGTACGTC.

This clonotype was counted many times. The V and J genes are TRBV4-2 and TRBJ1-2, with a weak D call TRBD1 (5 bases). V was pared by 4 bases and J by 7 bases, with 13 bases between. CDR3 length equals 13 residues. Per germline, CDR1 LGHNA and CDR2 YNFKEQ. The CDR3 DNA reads TGTGCCAGCAGCCGCGGCAGGGTCGTTGGCTACACCTTC. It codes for CASSRGRVVGYTF.

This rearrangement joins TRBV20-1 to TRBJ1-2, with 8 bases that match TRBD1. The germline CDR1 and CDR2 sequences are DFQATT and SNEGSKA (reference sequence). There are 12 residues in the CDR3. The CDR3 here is CSKRTGYYGYTF. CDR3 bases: TGCAGCAAGAGGACAGGGTACTATGGCTACACCTTC.

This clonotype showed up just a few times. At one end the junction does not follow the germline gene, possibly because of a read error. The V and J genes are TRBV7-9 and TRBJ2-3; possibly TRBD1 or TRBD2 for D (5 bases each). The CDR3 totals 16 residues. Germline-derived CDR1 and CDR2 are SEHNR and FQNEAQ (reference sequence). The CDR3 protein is CASSLGERLGTDTQYF. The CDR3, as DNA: TGTGCCAGCAGCTTGGGGGAGAGGTTAGGCACCGATACGCAGTATTTT.